Included here is one T cell receptor beta chain sequence, with context. This sample was taken from a study of resident and recirculating memory T cells in vitiligo. Study in general: Genomic DNA was extracted from whole homogenized samples, with no cell sorting.

V lost 4 bases, J lost 5 bases, and 10 bases stayed unmatched. The CDR3 length is 16 residues. The germline V gene has CDR1 LGHNA and CDR2 YSLEER. Confetti depigmentation, marking active vitiligo, was absent in these patients. The assay was immunoSEQ multiplex PCR, and TCRdb's table has in-frame clones only and misses some. The data hold roughly 80,000 clones, with roughly nine tenths observed a single time. The origin of this receptor is a male donor with vitiligo. The sequenced material came from blood. The chain links TRBV4-3 to TRBJ2-5; 10 bases align to TRBD2. The CDR3 region has the DNA TGCGCCAGCAGCCGAAGCGGGAGGGGGCGCGGGGAGACCCAGTACTTC. It codes for CASSRSGRGRGETQYF.